This section outlines one T cell receptor beta chain sequence together with its context. What it binds is unknown. The data originate from a study of OX40 agonist ivuxolimab in advanced cancers. On the study more broadly: A partial response was reached by three patients: one with hepatocellular carcinoma and two with cutaneous melanoma. Findings and caveats of the study: The average count of expanded clones was higher among CD8+ T cells than among CD4+. With doses of 0.1 to 3.0 mg/kg, CD4+ and CD8+ blood T cells had undergone clonal expansion by week 6.

The protocol was immunoSEQ multiplex PCR, while the TCRdb copy is restricted to in-frame clones and leaves out a portion. The table records some 85,000 clones, about nine tenths of them present only once. The V and J ends lost 5 bases and 7 bases, in that order; junction bases with no gene match: 7. In germline, CDR1 is MDHEN, CDR2 SYDVKM. The CDR3 sequence is 14 residues long. The sample consisted of CD4+ or CD8+ T cells sorted from blood, taken in a trial of the OX40 agonist ivuxolimab. This rearrangement joins TRBV28 to TRBJ1-2, with TRBD1 identical over 10 bases. The source is an adult with an advanced solid tumor such as melanoma, head and neck, liver or kidney cancer. DNA for the CDR3: TGTGCCAGCAGTCCGCTGACAGGGGGCTTTGGCTACACCTTC. Protein sequence: CASSPLTGGFGYTF.